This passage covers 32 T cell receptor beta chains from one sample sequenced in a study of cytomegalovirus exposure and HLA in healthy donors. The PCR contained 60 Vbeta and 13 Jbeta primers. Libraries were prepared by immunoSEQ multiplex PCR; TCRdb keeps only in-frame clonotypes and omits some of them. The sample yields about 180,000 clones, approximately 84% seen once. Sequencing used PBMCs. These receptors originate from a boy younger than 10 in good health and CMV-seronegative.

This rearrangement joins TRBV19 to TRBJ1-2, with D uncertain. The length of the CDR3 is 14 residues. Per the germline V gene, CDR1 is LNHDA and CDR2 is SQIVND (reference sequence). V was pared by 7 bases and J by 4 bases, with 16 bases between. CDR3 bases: TGTGCCAGTACCCAATTTACCACGGGCTATGGCTACACCTTC. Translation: CASTQFTTGYGYTF.

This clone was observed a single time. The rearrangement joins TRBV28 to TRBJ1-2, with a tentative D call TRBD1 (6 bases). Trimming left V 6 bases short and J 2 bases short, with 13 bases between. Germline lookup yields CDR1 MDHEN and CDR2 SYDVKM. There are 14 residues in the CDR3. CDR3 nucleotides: TGTGCCAGCAGCCTCTGGACAGTGAACTATGGCTACACCTTC. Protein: CASSLWTVNYGYTF.

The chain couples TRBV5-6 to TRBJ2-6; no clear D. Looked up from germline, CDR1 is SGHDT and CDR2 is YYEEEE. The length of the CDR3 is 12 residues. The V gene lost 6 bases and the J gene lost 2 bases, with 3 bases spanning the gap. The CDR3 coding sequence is TGTGCCAGCACCACTGGGGCCAACGTCCTGACTTTC. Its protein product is CASTTGANVLTF.

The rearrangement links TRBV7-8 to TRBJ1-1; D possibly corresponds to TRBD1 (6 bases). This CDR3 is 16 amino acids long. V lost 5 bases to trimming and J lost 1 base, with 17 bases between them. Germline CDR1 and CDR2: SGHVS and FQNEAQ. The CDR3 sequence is CASSTPTGSGNTEAFF. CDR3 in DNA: TGTGCCAGCAGCACTCCAACAGGGTCCGGGAACACTGAAGCTTTCTTT.

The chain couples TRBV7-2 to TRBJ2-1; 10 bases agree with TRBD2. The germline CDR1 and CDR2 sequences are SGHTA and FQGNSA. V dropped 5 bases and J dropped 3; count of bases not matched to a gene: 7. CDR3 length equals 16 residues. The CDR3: CASSLRTSGIYNEQFF. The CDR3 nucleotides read TGTGCCAGCAGCCTTAGGACTAGCGGAATCTACAATGAGCAGTTCTTC.

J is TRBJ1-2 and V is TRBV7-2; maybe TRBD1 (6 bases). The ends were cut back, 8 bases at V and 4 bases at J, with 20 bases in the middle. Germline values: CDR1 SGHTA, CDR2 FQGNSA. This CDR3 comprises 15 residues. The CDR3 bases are TGTGCCAGCCTAGCCCCCCTTGACAGGTTCTATGGCTACACCTTC. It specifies CASLAPLDRFYGYTF.

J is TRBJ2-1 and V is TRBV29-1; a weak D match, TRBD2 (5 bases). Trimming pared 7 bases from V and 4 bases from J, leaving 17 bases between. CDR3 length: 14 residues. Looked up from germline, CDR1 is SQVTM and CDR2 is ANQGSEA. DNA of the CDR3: TGCAGCGGTCATAATTTCGGGGATTACAATGAGCAGTTCTTC. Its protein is CSGHNFGDYNEQFF.

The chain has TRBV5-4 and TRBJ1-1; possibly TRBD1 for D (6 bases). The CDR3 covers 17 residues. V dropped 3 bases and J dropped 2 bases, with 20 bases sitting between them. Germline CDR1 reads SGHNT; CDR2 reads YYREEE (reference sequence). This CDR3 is CASSSAPGTQGNTEAFF. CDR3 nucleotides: TGTGCCAGCAGCTCCGCGCCCGGGACACAAGGAAACACTGAAGCTTTCTTT.

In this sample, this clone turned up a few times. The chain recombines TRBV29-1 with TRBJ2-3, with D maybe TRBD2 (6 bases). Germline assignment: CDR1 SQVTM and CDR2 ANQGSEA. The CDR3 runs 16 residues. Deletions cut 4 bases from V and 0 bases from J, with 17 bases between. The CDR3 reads CSVGHIMGTSTDTQYF. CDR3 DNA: TGCAGCGTTGGCCACATCATGGGGACTAGCACAGATACGCAGTATTTT.

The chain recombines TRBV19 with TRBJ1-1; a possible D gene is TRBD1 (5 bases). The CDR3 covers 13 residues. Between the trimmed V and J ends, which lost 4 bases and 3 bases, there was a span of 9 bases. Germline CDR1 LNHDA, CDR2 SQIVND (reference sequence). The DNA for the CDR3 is TGTGCCAGTAGTAGGGGCGGGGACACTGAAGCTTTCTTT. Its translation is CASSRGGDTEAFF.

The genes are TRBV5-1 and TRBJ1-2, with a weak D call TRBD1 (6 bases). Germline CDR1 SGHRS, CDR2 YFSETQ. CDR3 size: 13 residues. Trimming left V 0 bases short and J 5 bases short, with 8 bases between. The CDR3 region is CASSLDREYGYTF. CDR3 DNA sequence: TGCGCCAGCAGCTTGGACAGGGAGTATGGCTACACCTTC. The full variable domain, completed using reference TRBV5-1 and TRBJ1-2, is KAGVTQTPRYLIKTRGQQVTLSCSPISGHRSVSWYQQTPGQGLQFLFEYFSETQRNKGNFPGRFSGRQFSNSRSEMNVSTLELGDSALYLCASSLDREYGYTFGSGTRLTVV.

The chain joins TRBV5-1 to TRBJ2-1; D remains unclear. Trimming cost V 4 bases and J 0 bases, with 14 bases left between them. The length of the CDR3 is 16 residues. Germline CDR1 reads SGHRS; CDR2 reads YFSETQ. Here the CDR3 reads CASSPPRLSSYNEQFF. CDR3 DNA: TGCGCCAGCAGCCCCCCTCGGTTGAGCTCCTACAATGAGCAGTTCTTC.

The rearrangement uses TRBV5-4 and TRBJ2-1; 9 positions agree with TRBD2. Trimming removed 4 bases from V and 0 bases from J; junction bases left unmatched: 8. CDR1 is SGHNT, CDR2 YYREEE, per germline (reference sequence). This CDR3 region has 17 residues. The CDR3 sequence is CASSRAAGGGSYNEQFF. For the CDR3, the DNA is TGTGCCAGCAGCAGGGCTGCGGGAGGGGGCTCCTACAATGAGCAGTTCTTC.

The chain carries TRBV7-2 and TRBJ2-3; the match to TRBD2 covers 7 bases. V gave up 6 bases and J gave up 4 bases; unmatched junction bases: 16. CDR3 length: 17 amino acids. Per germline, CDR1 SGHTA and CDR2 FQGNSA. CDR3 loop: CASSNRVAGDGADTQYF. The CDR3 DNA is TGTGCCAGCAGTAATCGGGTAGCGGGCGACGGCGCAGATACGCAGTATTTT. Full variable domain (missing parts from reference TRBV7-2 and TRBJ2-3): GAGVSQSPSNKVTEKGKDVELRCDPISGHTALYWYRQSLGQGLEFLIYFQGNSAPDKSGLPSDRFSAERTGGSVSTLTIQRTQQEDSAVYLCASSNRVAGDGADTQYFGPGTRLTVL.

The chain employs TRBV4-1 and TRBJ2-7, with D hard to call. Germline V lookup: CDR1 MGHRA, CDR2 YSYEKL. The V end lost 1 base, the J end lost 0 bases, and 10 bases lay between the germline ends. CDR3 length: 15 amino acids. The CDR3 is CASSQGAQASYEQYF. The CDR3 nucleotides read TGCGCCAGCAGCCAAGGAGCTCAGGCCTCCTACGAGCAGTACTTC.

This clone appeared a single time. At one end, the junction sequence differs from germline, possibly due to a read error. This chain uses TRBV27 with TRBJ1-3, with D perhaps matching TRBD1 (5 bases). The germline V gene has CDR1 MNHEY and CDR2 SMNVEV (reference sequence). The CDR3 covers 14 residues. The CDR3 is CTSSFDRAGNTIYF. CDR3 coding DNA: TGTACCAGCAGTTTTGACAGAGCTGGAAACACCATATATTTT.

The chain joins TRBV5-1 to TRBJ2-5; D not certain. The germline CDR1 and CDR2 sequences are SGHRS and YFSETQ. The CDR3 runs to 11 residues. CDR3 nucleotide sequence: TGCGGGCTCACTACCCAAGAGACCCAGTACTTC. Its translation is CGLTTQETQYF.

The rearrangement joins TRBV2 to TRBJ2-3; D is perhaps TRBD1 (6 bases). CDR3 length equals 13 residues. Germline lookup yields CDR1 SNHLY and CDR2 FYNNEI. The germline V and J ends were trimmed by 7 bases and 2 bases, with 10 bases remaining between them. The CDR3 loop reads CASKTGLTDTQYF. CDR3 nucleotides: TGTGCCAGCAAGACAGGACTCACAGATACGCAGTATTTT.

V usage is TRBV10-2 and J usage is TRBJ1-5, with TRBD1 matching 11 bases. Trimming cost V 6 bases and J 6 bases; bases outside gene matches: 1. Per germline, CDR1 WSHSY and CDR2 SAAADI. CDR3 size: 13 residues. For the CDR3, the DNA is TGCGCCAGCAGGGGACAGGGGGTTCAGCCCCAGCATTTT. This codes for CASRGQGVQPQHF.

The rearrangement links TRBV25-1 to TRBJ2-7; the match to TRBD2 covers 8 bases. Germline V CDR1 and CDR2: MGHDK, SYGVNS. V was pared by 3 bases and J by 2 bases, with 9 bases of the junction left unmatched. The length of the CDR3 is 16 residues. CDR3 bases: TGTGCCAGCAGTGACCCCCCGGGGGGGCGGCCCTACGAGCAGTACTTC. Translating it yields CASSDPPGGRPYEQYF.

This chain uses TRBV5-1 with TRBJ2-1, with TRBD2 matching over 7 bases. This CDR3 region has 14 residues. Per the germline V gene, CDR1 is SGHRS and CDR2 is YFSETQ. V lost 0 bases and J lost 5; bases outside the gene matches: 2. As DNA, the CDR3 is TGCGCCAGCAGCTTGGCCCTAGCGGACAATGAGCAGTTCTTC. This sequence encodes CASSLALADNEQFF.

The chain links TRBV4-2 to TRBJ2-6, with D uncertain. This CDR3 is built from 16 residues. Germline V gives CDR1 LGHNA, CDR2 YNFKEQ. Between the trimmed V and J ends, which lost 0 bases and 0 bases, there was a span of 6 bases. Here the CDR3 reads CASSQEIRSGANVLTF. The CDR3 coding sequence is TGTGCCAGCAGCCAAGAAATCCGCTCTGGGGCCAACGTCCTGACTTTC.

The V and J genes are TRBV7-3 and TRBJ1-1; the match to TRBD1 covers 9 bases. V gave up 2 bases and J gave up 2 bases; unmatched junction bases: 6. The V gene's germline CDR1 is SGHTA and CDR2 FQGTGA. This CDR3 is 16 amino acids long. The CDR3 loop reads CASSLLGTGTNTEAFF. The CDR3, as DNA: TGTGCCAGCAGCTTACTCGGGACAGGGACTAACACTGAAGCTTTCTTT.

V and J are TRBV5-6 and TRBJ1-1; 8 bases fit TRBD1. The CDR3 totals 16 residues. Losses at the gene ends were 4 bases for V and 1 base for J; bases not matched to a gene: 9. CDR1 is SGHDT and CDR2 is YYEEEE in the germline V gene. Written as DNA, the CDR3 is TGTGCCAGCAGCCCATACACGGGACAGGCGAACACTGAAGCTTTCTTT. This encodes CASSPYTGQANTEAFF.

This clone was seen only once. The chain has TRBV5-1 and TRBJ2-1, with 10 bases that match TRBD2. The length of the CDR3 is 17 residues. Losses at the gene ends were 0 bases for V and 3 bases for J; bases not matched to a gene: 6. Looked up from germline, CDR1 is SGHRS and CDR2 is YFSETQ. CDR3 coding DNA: TGCGCCAGCAGCTTGGCTAGCGGGAGAAGTAACTACAATGAGCAGTTCTTC. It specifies CASSLASGRSNYNEQFF.

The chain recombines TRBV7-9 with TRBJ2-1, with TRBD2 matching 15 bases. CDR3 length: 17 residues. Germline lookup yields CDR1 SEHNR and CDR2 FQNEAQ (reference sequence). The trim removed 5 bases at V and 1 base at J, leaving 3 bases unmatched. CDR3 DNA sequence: TGTGCCAGCAGCGGGACTAGCGGGAGGAATTCCTACAATGAGCAGTTCTTC. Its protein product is CASSGTSGRNSYNEQFF. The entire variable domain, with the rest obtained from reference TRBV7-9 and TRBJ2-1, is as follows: DTGVSQNPRHKITKRGQNVTFRCDPISEHNRLYWYRQTLGQGPEFLTYFQNEAQLEKSRLLSDRFSAERPKGSFSTLEIQRTEQGDSAMYLCASSGTSGRNSYNEQFFGPGTRLTVL.

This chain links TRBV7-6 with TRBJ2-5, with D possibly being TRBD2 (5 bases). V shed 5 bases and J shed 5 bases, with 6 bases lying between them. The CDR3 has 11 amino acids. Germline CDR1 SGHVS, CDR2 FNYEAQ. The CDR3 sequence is CASSRGETQYF. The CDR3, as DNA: TGTGCCAGCAGCCGAGGGGAGACCCAGTACTTC.

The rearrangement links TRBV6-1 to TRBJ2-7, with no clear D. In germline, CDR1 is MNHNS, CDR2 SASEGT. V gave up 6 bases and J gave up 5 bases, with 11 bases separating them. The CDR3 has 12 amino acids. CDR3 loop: CASRDYSHEQYF. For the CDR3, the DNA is TGTGCCAGCAGGGATTATAGCCACGAGCAGTACTTC.

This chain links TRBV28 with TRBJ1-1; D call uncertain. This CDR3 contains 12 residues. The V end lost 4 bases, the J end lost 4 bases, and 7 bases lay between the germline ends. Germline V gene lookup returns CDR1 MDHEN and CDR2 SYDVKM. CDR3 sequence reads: CASSSLVTEAFF. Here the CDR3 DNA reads TGTGCCAGCAGTTCCCTCGTCACTGAAGCTTTCTTT.

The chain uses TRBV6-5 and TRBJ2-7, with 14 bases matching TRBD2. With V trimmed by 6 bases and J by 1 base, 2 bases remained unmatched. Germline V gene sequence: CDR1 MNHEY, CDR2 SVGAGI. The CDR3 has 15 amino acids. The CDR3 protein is CASRGLAGGSYEQYF. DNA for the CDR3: TGTGCCAGCAGAGGACTAGCGGGAGGATCCTACGAGCAGTACTTC.

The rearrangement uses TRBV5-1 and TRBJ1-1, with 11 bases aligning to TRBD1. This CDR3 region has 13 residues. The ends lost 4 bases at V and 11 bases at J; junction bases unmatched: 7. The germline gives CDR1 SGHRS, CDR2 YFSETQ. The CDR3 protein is CASSLGQGVEAFF. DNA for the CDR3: TGCGCCAGCAGCCTGGGACAGGGGGTCGAGGCTTTCTTT. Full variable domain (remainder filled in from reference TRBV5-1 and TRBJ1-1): KAGVTQTPRYLIKTRGQQVTLSCSPISGHRSVSWYQQTPGQGLQFLFEYFSETQRNKGNFPGRFSGRQFSNSRSEMNVSTLELGDSALYLCASSLGQGVEAFFGQGTRLTVV.

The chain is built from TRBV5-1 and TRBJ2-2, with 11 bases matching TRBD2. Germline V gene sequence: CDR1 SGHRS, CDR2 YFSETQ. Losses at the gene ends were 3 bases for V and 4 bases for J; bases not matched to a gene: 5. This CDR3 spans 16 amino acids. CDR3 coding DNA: TGCGCCAGCAGCTCACTAGCGGGAGACAGCACCGGGGAGCTGTTTTTT. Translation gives CASSSLAGDSTGELFF.